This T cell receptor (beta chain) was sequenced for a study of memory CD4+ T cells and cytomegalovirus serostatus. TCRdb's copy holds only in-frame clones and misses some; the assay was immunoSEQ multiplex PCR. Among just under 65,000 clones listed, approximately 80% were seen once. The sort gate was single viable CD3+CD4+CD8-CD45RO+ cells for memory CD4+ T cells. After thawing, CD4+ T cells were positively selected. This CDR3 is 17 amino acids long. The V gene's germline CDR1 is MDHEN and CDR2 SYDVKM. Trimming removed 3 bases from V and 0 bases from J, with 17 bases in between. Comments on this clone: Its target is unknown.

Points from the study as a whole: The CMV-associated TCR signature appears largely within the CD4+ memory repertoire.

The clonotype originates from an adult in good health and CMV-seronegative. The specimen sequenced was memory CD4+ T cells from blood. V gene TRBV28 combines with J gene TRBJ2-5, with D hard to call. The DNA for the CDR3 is TGTGCCAGCAGTTTGTCCCCGAGAAGGCCCTACCAAGAGACCCAGTACTTC. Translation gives CASSLSPRRPYQETQYF.